Below, one T cell receptor (beta chain) is given with its context. The protocol was immunoSEQ multiplex PCR, while the TCRdb copy is restricted to in-frame clones and leaves out a portion. The sample consists of some 11,000 clones, 65% to 85% of them appearing once. The V gene's germline CDR1 is SGHVS and CDR2 FQNEAQ. Trimming pared 3 bases from V and 4 bases from J, leaving 7 bases between. This CDR3 comprises 12 residues. The sample is drawn from a study of technical replicates of blood from a handful of donors. Sequenced: PBMCs. The TCR was taken from a human donor in good health. The chain uses TRBV7-8 and TRBJ2-7, with D unclear. DNA for the CDR3: TGTGCCAGCAGCTTCTCCCGTTACGAGCAGTACTTC. Its translation is CASSFSRYEQYF.